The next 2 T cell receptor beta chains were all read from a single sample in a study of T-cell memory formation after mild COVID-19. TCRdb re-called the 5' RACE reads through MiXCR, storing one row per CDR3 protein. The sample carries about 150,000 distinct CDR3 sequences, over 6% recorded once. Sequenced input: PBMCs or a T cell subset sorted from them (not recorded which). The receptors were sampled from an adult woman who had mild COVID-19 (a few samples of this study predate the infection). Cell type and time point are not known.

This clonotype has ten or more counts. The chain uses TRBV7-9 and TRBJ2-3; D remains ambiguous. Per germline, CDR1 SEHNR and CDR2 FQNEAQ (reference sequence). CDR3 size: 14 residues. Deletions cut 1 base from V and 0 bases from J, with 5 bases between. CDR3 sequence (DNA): TGTGCCAGCAGCTTAGACACCAGCACAGATACGCAGTATTTT. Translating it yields CASSLDTSTDTQYF.

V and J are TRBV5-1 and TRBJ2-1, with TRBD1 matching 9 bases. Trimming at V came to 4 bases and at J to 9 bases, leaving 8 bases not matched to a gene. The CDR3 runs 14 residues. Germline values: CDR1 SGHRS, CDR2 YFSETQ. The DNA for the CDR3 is TGCGCCAGCAGCGCAGGGACAGGGAGTATTGAGCAGTTCTTC. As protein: CASSAGTGSIEQFF.